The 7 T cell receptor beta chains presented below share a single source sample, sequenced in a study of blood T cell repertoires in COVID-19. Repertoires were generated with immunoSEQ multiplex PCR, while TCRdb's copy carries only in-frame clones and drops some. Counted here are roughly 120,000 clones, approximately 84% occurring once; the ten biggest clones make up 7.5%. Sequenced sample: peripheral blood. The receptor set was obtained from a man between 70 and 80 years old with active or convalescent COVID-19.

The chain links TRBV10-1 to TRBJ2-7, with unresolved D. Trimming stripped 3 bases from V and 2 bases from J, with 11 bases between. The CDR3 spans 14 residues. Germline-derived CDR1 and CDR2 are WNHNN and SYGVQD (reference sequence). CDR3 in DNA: TGCGCCAGCAGTGAATCTGGCCGGGCCTACGAGCAGTACTTC. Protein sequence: CASSESGRAYEQYF.

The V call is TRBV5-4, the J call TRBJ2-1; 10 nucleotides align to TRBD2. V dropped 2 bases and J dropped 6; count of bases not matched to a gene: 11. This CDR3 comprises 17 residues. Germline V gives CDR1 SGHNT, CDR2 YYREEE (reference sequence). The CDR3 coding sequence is TGTGCCAGCAGCTTCGGGACTAGCGATCTTGTCCTCAATGAGCAGTTCTTC. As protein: CASSFGTSDLVLNEQFF.

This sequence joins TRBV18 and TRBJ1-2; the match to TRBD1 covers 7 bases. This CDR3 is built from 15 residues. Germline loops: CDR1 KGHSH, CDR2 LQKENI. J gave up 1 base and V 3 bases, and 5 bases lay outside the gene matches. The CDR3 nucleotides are TGTGCCAGCTCACCCAGGCAGGGGGATAACTATGGCTACACCTTC. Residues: CASSPRQGDNYGYTF.

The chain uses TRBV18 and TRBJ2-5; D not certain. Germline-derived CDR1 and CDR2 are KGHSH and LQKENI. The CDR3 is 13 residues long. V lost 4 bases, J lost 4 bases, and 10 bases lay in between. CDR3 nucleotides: TGTGCCAGCTCACAATCAGCGAGAGAGACCCAGTACTTC. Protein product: CASSQSARETQYF.

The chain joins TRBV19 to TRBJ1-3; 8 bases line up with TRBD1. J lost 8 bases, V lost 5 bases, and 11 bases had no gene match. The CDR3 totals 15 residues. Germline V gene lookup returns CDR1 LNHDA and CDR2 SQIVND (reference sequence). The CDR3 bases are TGTGCCAGTAGTCGGACAGGGAGGGACTGGGACACCATATATTTT. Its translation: CASSRTGRDWDTIYF.

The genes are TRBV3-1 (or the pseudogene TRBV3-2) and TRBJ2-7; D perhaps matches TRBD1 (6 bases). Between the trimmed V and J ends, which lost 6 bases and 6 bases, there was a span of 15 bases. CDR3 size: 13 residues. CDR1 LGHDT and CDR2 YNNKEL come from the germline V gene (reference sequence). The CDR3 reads CASSQRNRAEQYF. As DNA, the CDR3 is TGTGCCAGCAGTCAACGGAACAGGGCCGAGCAGTACTTC.

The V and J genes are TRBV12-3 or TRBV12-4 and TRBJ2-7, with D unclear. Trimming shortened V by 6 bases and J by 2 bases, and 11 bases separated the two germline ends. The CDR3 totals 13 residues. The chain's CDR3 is CASSHDPAYEQYF. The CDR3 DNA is TGTGCCAGCAGCCACGATCCAGCCTACGAGCAGTACTTC.